These 12 T cell receptor beta chains were sequenced from one sample in a study of blood T cell repertoires in COVID-19 (dated by TCRdb to 2019 to 2021). The method behind the library was the immunoSEQ multiplex PCR assay. The source is immuneACCESS, and TCRdb retained only in-frame sequences with V and J called. Part of the clones is not carried over; for the studies checked, unresolved V genes explain less than half of this, and the remainder is unexplained. This sample gives around 100,000 clones in total; 90% of them show up just once. Of the sample, about 5% is held by the ten largest clones. The sequenced sample was peripheral blood. These receptors originate from a middle-aged man with acute or convalescent COVID-19.

This sequence joins TRBV7-7 and TRBJ2-2, with 8 bases lining up with TRBD2. CDR1 and CDR2 (germline): SSHAT, FNYEAQ (reference sequence). The CDR3 runs to 16 residues. J gave up 4 bases and V 1 base, and 5 bases lay outside the gene matches. CDR3 DNA sequence: TGTGCCAGCAGCTTAGTTGCGGGGGGAGTCACCGGGGAGCTGTTTTTT. Residues: CASSLVAGGVTGELFF.

The V call is TRBV7-8, the J call TRBJ1-3; D perhaps matches TRBD1 (6 bases). Germline-derived CDR1 and CDR2 are SGHVS and FQNEAQ. The germline V and J ends were trimmed by 0 bases and 2 bases, with 11 bases remaining between them. The CDR3 length is 16 residues. The CDR3 spells CASSLAGSGAGNTIYF. The CDR3 DNA reads TGTGCCAGCAGCTTAGCCGGGTCAGGGGCTGGAAACACCATATATTTT.

The CDR3, as DNA: TGTGCCTGGAGTTCGACGAGGACTCAGAGCTCTGGAAACACCATATATTTT. Translation gives CAWSSTRTQSSGNTIYF. The rearrangement links TRBV30 to TRBJ1-3; no reliable D call. This CDR3 spans 17 amino acids. Germline CDR1 reads GTSNPN; CDR2 reads SVGIG (reference sequence). V dropped 2 bases and J dropped 0 bases, with 17 bases sitting between them.

This chain joins TRBV19 and TRBJ2-7; 8 positions match TRBD2. CDR1 is LNHDA, CDR2 SQIVND, per germline (reference sequence). This CDR3 spans 14 amino acids. With 3 bases clipped from V and 5 bases from J, the junction kept 6 bases outside the gene matches. CDR3 protein: CASSISSGSNEQYF. For the CDR3, the DNA is TGTGCCAGTAGTATTTCAAGCGGGAGTAACGAGCAGTACTTC.

The genes are TRBV7-2 and TRBJ2-7, with 10 bases fitting TRBD2. Trimming at V came to 5 bases and at J to 3 bases, leaving 10 bases not matched to a gene. In germline, CDR1 is SGHTA, CDR2 FQGNSA. The CDR3 is made up of 16 amino acids. The CDR3 sequence is CASSPEGTSALYEQYF. The CDR3 nucleotides read TGTGCCAGCAGCCCAGAGGGGACTAGCGCCCTCTACGAGCAGTACTTC.

This clone was counted a single time. The rearrangement uses TRBV3-1 (or the pseudogene TRBV3-2) and TRBJ2-5; D possibly corresponds to TRBD2 (5 bases). This CDR3 is built from 15 residues. The V gene lost 4 bases and the J gene lost 0 bases, with 12 bases spanning the gap. Germline CDR1 LGHDT, CDR2 YNNKEL (reference sequence). CDR3 nucleotide sequence: TGTGCCAGCAGCCTCCGCGGGCCCAACCAAGAGACCCAGTACTTC. Translated, it gives CASSLRGPNQETQYF.

The chain is built from TRBV10-1 and TRBJ1-1, with 9 nucleotides matching TRBD1. Germline-derived CDR1 and CDR2 are WNHNN and SYGVQD (reference sequence). The V segment lost 2 bases and the J segment 1 base; nucleotides outside the gene matches: 14. This CDR3 region has 19 residues. CDR3 DNA sequence: TGCGCCAGCAGTGAGGCTGGGCCGGGACAGGGCCGCTGGAACACTGAAGCTTTCTTT. This translates into CASSEAGPGQGRWNTEAFF.

This chain uses TRBV7-2 with TRBJ2-3; 9 bases are a match to TRBD2. Germline V CDR1 and CDR2: SGHTA, FQGNSA. This CDR3 is 16 amino acids long. V was clipped by 6 bases and J by 6 bases; unmatched bases: 13. Here the CDR3 reads CASRGAWTSVADTQYF. The CDR3 DNA follows: TGTGCCAGCAGGGGGGCATGGACTAGCGTCGCGGATACGCAGTATTTT. The variable domain in full, completed from reference TRBV7-2 and TRBJ2-3, reads GAGVSQSPSNKVTEKGKDVELRCDPISGHTALYWYRQSLGQGLEFLIYFQGNSAPDKSGLPSDRFSAERTGGSVSTLTIQRTQQEDSAVYLCASRGAWTSVADTQYFGPGTRLTVL.

The V call is TRBV19, the J call TRBJ1-5; 9 bases map to TRBD1. The CDR3 totals 14 residues. The germline V gene encodes CDR1 LNHDA and CDR2 SQIVND (reference sequence). V was clipped by 11 bases and J by 5 bases; unmatched bases: 10. DNA of the CDR3: TGTGCCTCCCGGCGGACAGGGGATTATCAGCCCCAGCATTTT. Translating gives CASRRTGDYQPQHF.

The chain joins TRBV5-4 to TRBJ2-1; weak D call: TRBD2 (5 bases). The length of the CDR3 is 13 residues. The V end was cut by 4 bases, the J end by 5 bases, with 10 bases between. Germline CDR1 is SGHNT and CDR2 is YYREEE (reference sequence). CDR3 residues: CASSPGINNEQFF. CDR3 bases: TGTGCCAGCAGCCCCGGGATAAACAATGAGCAGTTCTTC.

The V call is TRBV4-1, the J call TRBJ2-7; no firm D call. V was pared by 5 bases and J by 3 bases, with 14 bases between. This CDR3 has 14 residues. CDR1 and CDR2 from the germline V gene are MGHRA and YSYEKL. CDR3: CASSIERSGYEQYF. CDR3 DNA sequence: TGCGCCAGCAGCATCGAACGGTCGGGCTACGAGCAGTACTTC.

The chain combines TRBV30 with TRBJ2-2, with 9 bases fitting TRBD1. V shed 4 bases, J shed 6 bases, and the junction held 12 bases outside the gene matches. Germline CDR1 GTSNPN, CDR2 SVGIG (reference sequence). This CDR3 is built from 16 residues. The CDR3 spells CAWKGTGRLGAGELFF. The CDR3 nucleotides are TGTGCCTGGAAGGGGACAGGGAGGTTGGGTGCCGGGGAGCTGTTTTTT.